The clone carrying this T cell receptor (beta chain) appeared many times. Antigen: not known. Healthy Caucasians supplied all donations. TCRdb independently ran MiXCR on the 5' RACE reads; one entry per CDR3 protein. The sample has some 590,000 distinct CDR3 sequences, 9.5% to 10% seen once. The data were taken from a study of identical twins. General study results and limits: Researchers reported excess low generation probability among twin-shared out-of-frame alpha sequences. It was possible that invariant MAIT and iNKT cells partly confounded the zero-insertion analyses.

Between the trimmed V and J ends, which lost 2 bases and 7 bases, there was a span of 8 bases. The CDR3 runs to 13 residues. Germline CDR1 and CDR2: MNHEY and SVGAGI. The sample also formed part of further work on yellow fever vaccine responses in identical twins.

This clonotype originated in a woman aged 18-29 years in good health. The V call is TRBV6-5, the J call TRBJ2-2; D remains unclear. Sequenced input: PBMCs. CDR3 in DNA: TGTGCCAGCAGTTACGCCCCTGACGGGGAGCTGTTTTTT. Encoded protein: CASSYAPDGELFF.